The 19 T cell receptor beta chains below all came from one sample that was sequenced in a study of shared clonotypes between healthy human individuals (TCRdb year 2020). The library was prepared using the immunoSEQ multiplex PCR assay. What TCRdb holds here is the immuneACCESS table cut down to in-frame rearrangements. Part of the clones is not present; checked against another copy, under half of the missing clones reflect an unresolved V gene, and the others are unexplained. Here the sample has 2 million to 2.5 million clones; 80% to 95% occur a single time. 0.3% to 0.4% of the sample goes to the ten largest clones. Material for sequencing was naive CD4+ T cells from PBMCs. The meaning of the sample's cell subset or site label: CD45RA+ positively selected. The receptors originated from a man younger than 35 in good health. Some clones in this sample may be carry-over from other donors' samples.

Turning to this clone: Other DNA sequences within the sample encode an identical CDR3. This chain uses TRBV19 with TRBJ2-3; TRBD2 agrees at 8 bases. The germline CDR1 and CDR2 sequences are LNHDA and SQIVND (reference sequence). This CDR3 has 15 amino acids. V dropped 5 bases and J dropped 1; count of bases not matched to a gene: 5. The CDR3 bases are TGTGCCAGTAGTCCAGCGGGAGTGGGCACAGATACGCAGTATTTT. It is translated as CASSPAGVGTDTQYF.

The genes are TRBV19 and TRBJ2-7; 7 bases fit TRBD2. The CDR3 sequence is 13 residues long. Germline V gives CDR1 LNHDA, CDR2 SQIVND (reference sequence). The trim removed 11 bases at V and 5 bases at J, leaving 12 bases unmatched. CDR3 sequence reads: CAGLEVTNHEQYF. Here the CDR3 DNA reads TGTGCCGGACTAGAAGTGACAAACCACGAGCAGTACTTC.

This clone was detected only once. This rearrangement joins TRBV6-6 to TRBJ1-2; D is perhaps TRBD1 (5 bases). This CDR3 region has 12 residues. V lost 10 bases and J 8 bases, leaving 17 bases between the germline ends. CDR1 and CDR2 from the germline V gene are MNHNY and SVGAGI (reference sequence). DNA for the CDR3: TGTGCCATTCCGGGACGCGGGATCGGCTACACCTTC. Translating it yields CAIPGRGIGYTF.

The CDR3 spells CASSQVPSPGGDVLTF. Written as DNA, the CDR3 is TGCGCCAGCAGCCAAGTTCCCTCCCCGGGGGGAGACGTCCTGACTTTC. The rearrangement links TRBV4-1 to TRBJ2-6; 7 bases align to TRBD2. V was clipped by 1 base and J by 11 bases; unmatched bases: 11. The CDR3 is 16 residues long. Germline loops: CDR1 MGHRA, CDR2 YSYEKL.

The V gene is TRBV6-5, the J gene TRBJ2-7; perhaps TRBD1 as D (5 bases). The CDR3 consists of 11 residues. V lost 7 bases and J lost 5, with 9 bases in between. From germline, CDR1 is MNHEY and CDR2 SVGAGI. In DNA form, the CDR3 reads TGTGCCAGCAAAGGGGTCCACGAGCAGTACTTC. This encodes CASKGVHEQYF.

The chain couples TRBV14 to TRBJ1-1; unclear D gene. Germline lookup yields CDR1 SGHDN and CDR2 FVKESK. The CDR3 contains 13 residues. The V gene lost 4 bases and the J gene lost 1 base, with 7 bases spanning the gap. The CDR3 DNA sequence: TGTGCCAGCAGCCCCCACCCGAACACTGAAGCTTTCTTT. Its translation: CASSPHPNTEAFF.

The chain employs TRBV6-1 and TRBJ1-2, with D uncertain. Germline V CDR1 and CDR2: MNHNS, SASEGT. The CDR3 contains 14 residues. V was trimmed by 0 bases and J by 7 bases, leaving 12 bases between them. CDR3 in amino acids: CASSEALRGFGYTF. The CDR3 DNA reads TGTGCCAGCAGTGAAGCGCTTCGGGGTTTTGGCTACACCTTC.

This sequence joins TRBV2 and TRBJ2-1, with D uncertain. Germline V lookup: CDR1 SNHLY, CDR2 FYNNEI. The CDR3 has 11 residues. Trimming removed 4 bases from V and 11 bases from J, with 9 bases in between. This CDR3 is CASSGEQQQFF. In nucleotides, the CDR3 is TGTGCCAGCAGTGGGGAACAACAGCAGTTCTTC.

The rearrangement links TRBV30 to TRBJ2-7; the match to TRBD2 covers 8 bases. J was trimmed by 5 bases and V by 0 bases; bases with no gene match: 3. Germline V CDR1 and CDR2: GTSNPN, SVGIG (reference sequence). The CDR3 is made up of 13 amino acids. CDR3 bases: TGTGCCTGGAGTGTACAGCGGGAGAACGAGCAGTACTTC. Amino acid sequence: CAWSVQRENEQYF.

The V and J genes are TRBV28 and TRBJ2-7; 11 bases are shared with TRBD2. The CDR3 extends over 15 amino acids. V shed 2 bases, J shed 4 bases, and the junction held 4 bases outside the gene matches. Germline loops: CDR1 MDHEN, CDR2 SYDVKM. DNA of the CDR3: TGTGCCAGCAGTTTAATAACTAGCGGGAGTTACGAGCAGTACTTC. It specifies CASSLITSGSYEQYF.

The V gene is TRBV20-1, the J gene TRBJ2-7; no reliable D call. V was pared by 4 bases and J by 7 bases, with 11 bases between. This CDR3 spans 11 amino acids. Germline V gene sequence: CDR1 DFQATT, CDR2 SNEGSKA (reference sequence). CDR3 coding DNA: TGCAGTGCTAAGGCAGTCCAAGAGCAGTACTTC. It specifies CSAKAVQEQYF.

Only one count was recorded for this clone. Other DNA sequences within the sample encode an identical CDR3. The rearrangement joins TRBV2 to TRBJ2-6; the match to TRBD1 covers 12 bases. This CDR3 region has 16 residues. J lost 2 bases, V lost 6 bases, and 2 bases had no gene match. Germline V lookup: CDR1 SNHLY, CDR2 FYNNEI. The CDR3 region has the DNA TGTGCCAGCAGCGGGACAGGGGGCGCTGGGGCCAACGTCCTGACTTTC. It codes for CASSGTGGAGANVLTF.

This chain joins TRBV28 and TRBJ2-7; D uncertain. CDR3 length equals 16 residues. The V gene lost 5 bases and the J gene lost 2 bases, with 19 bases spanning the gap. Germline values: CDR1 MDHEN, CDR2 SYDVKM. The DNA for the CDR3 is TGTGCCAGCAGTGGTGGTCCGGAAACCCTACCCTACGAGCAGTACTTC. Translation: CASSGGPETLPYEQYF.

Written as DNA, the CDR3 is TGTGCCAGCAGCTTAGGGGGACAGGGATTAGAGCAGTACTTC. Amino acids: CASSLGGQGLEQYF. J is TRBJ2-7 and V is TRBV11-2; 9 bases agree with TRBD1. Losses at the gene ends were 1 base for V and 7 bases for J; bases not matched to a gene: 5. The V gene's germline CDR1 is SGHAT and CDR2 FQNNGV. The CDR3 covers 14 residues.

For this clone: Other DNA sequences in this sample translate to the same CDR3. CDR3 in DNA: TGCGCCAGCAGCCAGGGGGGACAGGGCGAGACCCAGTACTTC. As protein: CASSQGGQGETQYF. This sequence joins TRBV4-1 and TRBJ2-5; 9 bases align to TRBD1. The germline V gene has CDR1 MGHRA and CDR2 YSYEKL. J gave up 5 bases and V 3 bases, and 4 bases lay outside the gene matches. The CDR3 totals 14 residues.

The chain has TRBV5-7 and TRBJ2-2; 9 bases fit TRBD2. TRBV5-7 is classed as an ORF, of uncertain function. Losses at the gene ends were 3 bases for V and 1 base for J; bases not matched to a gene: 7. The CDR3 covers 17 residues. The CDR3 loop reads CASSSWTTSGNTGELFF. The CDR3 bases are TGTGCCAGCAGCTCGTGGACGACTAGCGGGAACACCGGGGAGCTGTTTTTT.

The V and J genes are TRBV2 and TRBJ2-7; possibly TRBD2 for D (5 bases). V lost 3 bases, J lost 1 base, and 13 bases lay in between. Germline V lookup: CDR1 SNHLY, CDR2 FYNNEI. The CDR3 spans 15 residues. CDR3 sequence reads: CASSDLGRTSYEQYF. DNA for the CDR3: TGTGCCAGCAGTGATCTCGGCAGGACTTCCTACGAGCAGTACTTC.

This chain links TRBV28 with TRBJ2-6; tentative D call: TRBD1 (5 bases). This CDR3 is 15 amino acids long. The V gene's germline CDR1 is MDHEN and CDR2 SYDVKM. Deletions cut 3 bases from V and 3 bases from J, with 9 bases between. The CDR3 loop reads CASSFAGIGANVLTF. For the CDR3, the DNA is TGTGCCAGCAGTTTTGCAGGGATTGGGGCCAACGTCCTGACTTTC.

The chain combines TRBV5-6 with TRBJ2-7; no definite D call. The CDR3 spans 11 residues. Germline V gene data show CDR1 as SGHDT and CDR2 as YYEEEE. V was clipped by 5 bases and J by 3 bases, with 6 bases between them. This chain's CDR3 is CASRRNYEQYF. For the CDR3, the DNA is TGTGCCAGCAGACGGAACTACGAGCAGTACTTC.